These T cell receptor beta chains were read from a single sample in a study of neurological immune-mediated disorders. In TCRdb, the 5' RACE reads were re-called with MiXCR into one record per CDR3 protein. The sample consists of tens of thousands of distinct CDR3 sequences, 5.2% of them appearing once. The material sequenced was PBMCs. The receptor set was obtained from a man aged 18 to 30 with multiple sclerosis. CDR3s include the opening cysteine and the closing phenylalanine or tryptophan. Each record gives: V gene, D gene, clone size, J gene, CDR3 DNA, CDR3 protein. A D gene is named only where the DNA matches it firmly. Size is omitted from some rows. Given values are once, few, many or a class for expanded clones.

>TRBV12-3/TRBV12-4|-|many|TRBJ1-2
TGTGCCAGCAGTAGGCGGGGAGGGAACTATGGCTACACCTTC
CASSRRGGNYGYTF
>TRBV7-3|-|many|TRBJ1-6
TGTGCCAGCAGTCGGGACCCCCCGGGTAGTGGTTCACCCCTCCACTTT
CASSRDPPGSGSPLHF
>TRBV20-1|-|many|TRBJ1-6
TGCAGTGCTAGAGATTTTTTGGACACGTATAATTCACCCCTCCACTTT
CSARDFLDTYNSPLHF
>TRBV12-3/TRBV12-4|-|many|TRBJ2-2
TGTGCCAGCAGTTTTGGGGGCGCGACCGGGGAGCTGTTTTTT
CASSFGGATGELFF
>TRBV3-1|-|many|TRBJ1-1
TGTGCCAGCAGCCCCAGTCCGGGCGCTGAAGCTTTCTTT
CASSPSPGAEAFF
>TRBV6-5|TRBD1|many|TRBJ1-2
TGTGCCAGCAGTGCTAACAGGGGGCATGGCTACACCTTC
CASSANRGHGYTF
>TRBV5-1|-|many|TRBJ2-7
TGCGCCAGCAGCACCGCCGCCGGGCCGAGGGACGAGCAGTACTTC
CASSTAAGPRDEQYF
>TRBV28|-|many|TRBJ2-7
TGTGCCAGCAGTTCTCGGGTGACCTACGAGCAGTACTTC
CASSSRVTYEQYF
>TRBV27|TRBD1|many|TRBJ2-6
TGTGCCAGCGGGCCCCGACAGGGAAACTCTGGGGCCAACGTCCTGACTTTC
CASGPRQGNSGANVLTF
>TRBV4-3|TRBD2|many|TRBJ2-6
TGCGCCAGCAGCCAGGGGACTAGTAGCTCTGGGGCCAACGTCCTGACTTTC
CASSQGTSSSGANVLTF
>TRBV20-1|-|many|TRBJ1-1
TGCAGTGCTAGAGGGGAGGGGGACACTGAAGCTTTCTTT
CSARGEGDTEAFF
>TRBV20-1|-|many|TRBJ2-7
TGCAGTGCCGGGGCCCTCTCCTACGAGCAGTACTTC
CSAGALSYEQYF
>TRBV20-1|-|many|TRBJ1-2
TGCAGTGCTTATGAGGGGAGTGGAAGCTTCGCCCTGGGAGGCTACACCTTC
CSAYEGSGSFALGGYTF
>TRBV6-2/TRBV6-3|-|many|TRBJ1-4
TGTGCCAGCAGTTTGATGGCCCGAAGGGGAGAACTGTTTTTT
CASSLMARRGELFF
>TRBV6-6|TRBD1|-|TRBJ1-2
TGTGCCAGCGCCGAGAGGACAGGGGCAGTTGGCTACACCTTC
CASAERTGAVGYTF
>TRBV27|-|many|TRBJ2-3
TGTGCCAGCCACTCGGGCAGCCCCGTCAGCACAGATACGCAGTATTTT
CASHSGSPVSTDTQYF
>TRBV27|-|many|TRBJ1-2
TGTGCCAGCAGTTTAAAGGGGCCTGCTGGCTACACCTTC
CASSLKGPAGYTF
>TRBV12-3/TRBV12-4|TRBD2|many|TRBJ2-3
TGTGCCAGCAGTTTGGGGACTAGCGGTCCCTTGACAGATACGCAGTATTTT
CASSLGTSGPLTDTQYF
>TRBV20-1|-|many|TRBJ2-3
TGCAGTGCTAGACTAGCGTTGGGCACAGATACGCAGTATTTT
CSARLALGTDTQYF
>TRBV20-1|-|many|TRBJ2-1
TGCAGTGCCCCGGTGGGGAATGAGCAGTTCTTC
CSAPVGNEQFF
>TRBV7-2|TRBD1|many|TRBJ1-1
TGTGCCAGCAGCTTAGGACAGGGTTACACTGAAGCTTTCTTT
CASSLGQGYTEAFF
>TRBV2|-|many|TRBJ2-1
TGTGCCAGCAGTATACAGGGATTCCCCTACAATGAGCAGTTCTTC
CASSIQGFPYNEQFF
>TRBV10-3|TRBD2|many|TRBJ2-1
TGTGCCATCTCCGGACTAGCGGGGAGCAATGAGCAGTTCTTC
CAISGLAGSNEQFF
>TRBV6-6|-|many|TRBJ1-2
TGTGCCAGCAGGCCTTCAAGCGGAGGGGATGGCTACACCTTC
CASRPSSGGDGYTF
>TRBV5-1|-|many|TRBJ2-3
TGCGCCAGCAGGGGAAGCACTACGGCTTTAGATACGCAGTATTTT
CASRGSTTALDTQYF
>TRBV20-1|-|few|TRBJ2-7
TGCAGTGCTAGGCGAGGTTCCTACGAGCAGTACTTC
CSARRGSYEQYF
>TRBV9|-|many|TRBJ1-3
TGTGCCAGCAGCGTTGGTGGGCAGTTCATCTCTGGAAACACCATATATTTT
CASSVGGQFISGNTIYF
>TRBV5-1|-|many|TRBJ2-3
TGCGCCAGCAGCTTGGAAGGGGGTGATACGCAGTATTTT
CASSLEGGDTQYF
>TRBV7-9|-|many|TRBJ2-5
TGTGCCAGCGGACAGCAAGAGACCCAGTACTTC
CASGQQETQYF
>TRBV12-3/TRBV12-4|-|many|TRBJ2-5
TGTGCCAGCAGTACACGGGACACCAAAGAGACCCAGTACTTC
CASSTRDTKETQYF
>TRBV9|TRBD1|many|TRBJ2-3
TGTGCCAGCAGCACCCGGGACAGCACGGCTGCGCAGTATTTT
CASSTRDSTAAQYF
>TRBV20-1|-|-|TRBJ2-1
TGCAGTGCTAGTCAGACGGGAAATGAGCAGTTCTTC
CSASQTGNEQFF
>TRBV10-3|-|many|TRBJ1-4
TGTGCCATCAGTGAGTCGACCCGGGGACGTCGGGAAAAACTGTTTTTT
CAISESTRGRREKLFF
>TRBV9|-|few|TRBJ2-6
TGTGCCAGCAGCGTATTCGCCCGGGATCCCGGGGCCAAAGTCCTGACTTTC
CASSVFARDPGAKVLTF
>TRBV7-2|-|many|TRBJ1-1
TGTGCCAGCAGCTTAAACGCAGTGAACACTGAAGCTTTCTTT
CASSLNAVNTEAFF
>TRBV29-1|TRBD1|many|TRBJ1-1
TGCAGCGTTAGAGACAGGGGGGACACTGAAGCTTTCTTT
CSVRDRGDTEAFF
>TRBV27|TRBD2|many|TRBJ2-2
TGTGCCAGCAGCTGGGGGGGGAGCACCGGGGAGCTGTTTTTT
CASSWGGSTGELFF
>TRBV7-8|-|few|TRBJ1-1
TGTGCCAGCAGCTTAGGTCCCGGGGAAGCTTTCTTT
CASSLGPGEAFF
>TRBV4-1|TRBD1|many|TRBJ1-2
TGCGCCAGCAGCCAACCAACGACAGGGAACTATGGCTACACCTTC
CASSQPTTGNYGYTF
>TRBV6-6|TRBD1|many|TRBJ1-2
TGTGCCAGCAGTGGGGACAGCCTCTATGGCTACACCTTC
CASSGDSLYGYTF
>TRBV20-1|TRBD2|many|TRBJ2-7
TGCAGTGCTAGCGGGAGGGATTACGAGCAGTACTTC
CSASGRDYEQYF
>TRBV20-1|-|-|TRBJ1-1
TGCAGTGCTAGAGATCCGATCAGGAACACTGAAGCTTTCTTT
CSARDPIRNTEAFF
>TRBV6-6|-|few|TRBJ2-7
TGTGCCAGCAGTTACTCGACCCAGATTATCTCCTACGAGCAGTACTTC
CASSYSTQIISYEQYF
>TRBV7-2|TRBD2|many|TRBJ2-7
TGTGCCAGCAGCTTAGCGCAAGGGGCTAGCGGGAGTCACGAGCAGTACTTC
CASSLAQGASGSHEQYF
>TRBV7-8|-|many|TRBJ1-1
TGTGCCAGCAGCTTATGGAGGGGCACAGGGAGTTACACTGAAGCTTTCTTT
CASSLWRGTGSYTEAFF
>TRBV12-3/TRBV12-4|TRBD1|many|TRBJ1-1
TGTGCCAGCAGCCCCGGGACAGGACTTTTCTTT
CASSPGTGLFF
>TRBV20-1|-|many|TRBJ2-7
TGCAGTGCTAGGGCGGGACACGGGTACGAGCAGTACTTC
CSARAGHGYEQYF
>TRBV5-5|-|many|TRBJ2-3
TGTGCCAGCAGCCTCAGACAGGAGTCACAGATATGGCCGCAGTATTTT
CASSLRQESQIWPQYF
>TRBV29-1|TRBD1|many|TRBJ2-7
TGCAGCGTTGGCATGACAGGGGCATCAGAGCAGTACTTC
CSVGMTGASEQYF
>TRBV13|TRBD1|many|TRBJ2-7
TGTGCCAGCAGCTTATTAGGGGACAGCCCCTACGAGCAGTACTTC
CASSLLGDSPYEQYF
>TRBV12-3/TRBV12-4|-|many|TRBJ2-3
TGTGCCAGCAGCCGGGAGGGGGCGAGAACAGATACGCAGTATTTT
CASSREGARTDTQYF
>TRBV7-2|-|many|TRBJ2-3
TGTGCCAGCAGCTTATCCTCTCTCACAGATACGCAGTATTTT
CASSLSSLTDTQYF
>TRBV24-1|TRBD2|many|TRBJ2-1
TGTGCCACCTCACTCTCGGGAGGCAATGAGCAGTTCTTC
CATSLSGGNEQFF
>TRBV7-9|-|many|TRBJ1-3
TGTGCCAGCAGCTCCCCGTGGGTTTCGTTGGACACCATATATTTT
CASSSPWVSLDTIYF
>TRBV6-2/TRBV6-3|-|many|TRBJ1-5
TGTGCCAGCAGTTACTCGTTGGGATACCAGCCCCAGCATTTT
CASSYSLGYQPQHF